This T cell receptor (beta chain) was captured by sequencing in a study of control samples from healthy donors and cancer patients. This CDR3 is built from 17 residues. In germline, CDR1 is MNHEY, CDR2 SMNVEV (reference sequence). Trimming stripped 4 bases from V and 1 base from J, with 14 bases between. The assay was immunoSEQ multiplex PCR, and TCRdb's table has in-frame clones only and misses some. The sample consists of over 150,000 clones, approximately 93% of them appearing once. The chain couples TRBV27 to TRBJ1-6; D possibly corresponds to TRBD1 (5 bases). Material for sequencing was blood. The sequence was collected from a man in his forties in good health. CDR3 sequence reads: CASSSLQGSSYNSPLHF. The CDR3 DNA is TGTGCCAGCAGTTCCCTCCAGGGTAGTTCCTATAATTCACCCCTCCACTTT.